The entry below describes one T cell receptor beta chain. The record originates from a study of blood T cell repertoires in COVID-19. The wider study: Acute-phase and convalescent COVID-19 samples originated in the United States, Italy and Spain. Sources were T cells, B-cell-depleted T cells, or PBMCs; the material itself was cDNA or gDNA.

Methods used by the authors: The authors estimated nucleated cell counts from reference gene primer amplification. Measured with immunoSEQ multiplex PCR; TCRdb has only the in-frame clones, and not every one. V and J calls and clone size are copied from that table; D and trimming were computed from the DNA. The table has some 270,000 clones, 80% to 90% seen once; the top ten hold about 11%. Trimming removed 0 bases at V and 8 bases at J, with 13 bases between. Germline-derived CDR1 and CDR2 are KGHSH and LQKENI. The CDR3 runs 14 residues. This sequence was found in a woman between 65 and 79 years old with acute or convalescent COVID-19. The chain recombines TRBV18 with TRBJ1-2; D is ambiguous. The source material was peripheral blood. The CDR3 here is CASSPPEGSTGYTF. The CDR3 region has the DNA TGTGCCAGCTCACCACCGGAGGGTTCCACCGGCTACACCTTC.